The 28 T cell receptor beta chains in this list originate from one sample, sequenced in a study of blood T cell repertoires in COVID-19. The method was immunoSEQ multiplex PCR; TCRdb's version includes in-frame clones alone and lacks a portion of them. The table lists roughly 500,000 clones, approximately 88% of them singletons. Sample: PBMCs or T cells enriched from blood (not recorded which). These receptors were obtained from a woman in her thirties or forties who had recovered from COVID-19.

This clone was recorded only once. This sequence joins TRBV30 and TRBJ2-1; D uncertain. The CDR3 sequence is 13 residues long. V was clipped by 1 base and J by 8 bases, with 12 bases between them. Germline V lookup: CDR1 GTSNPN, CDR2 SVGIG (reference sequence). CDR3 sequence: CAWSEGVPHEQFF. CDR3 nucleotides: TGTGCCTGGAGTGAAGGAGTTCCGCATGAGCAGTTCTTC. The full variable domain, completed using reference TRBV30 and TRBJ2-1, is SQTIHQWPATLVQPVGSPLSLECTVEGTSNPNLYWYRQAAGRGLQLLFYSVGIGQISSEVPQNLSASRPQDRQFILSSKKLLLSDSGFYLCAWSEGVPHEQFFGPGTRLTVL.

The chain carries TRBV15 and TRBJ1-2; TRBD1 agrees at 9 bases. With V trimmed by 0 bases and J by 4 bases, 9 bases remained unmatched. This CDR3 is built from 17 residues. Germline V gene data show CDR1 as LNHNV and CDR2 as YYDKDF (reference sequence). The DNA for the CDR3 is TGTGCCACCAGCAGAGATCTCGTGACAGGGGGTCTCTATGGCTACACCTTC. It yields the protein CATSRDLVTGGLYGYTF.

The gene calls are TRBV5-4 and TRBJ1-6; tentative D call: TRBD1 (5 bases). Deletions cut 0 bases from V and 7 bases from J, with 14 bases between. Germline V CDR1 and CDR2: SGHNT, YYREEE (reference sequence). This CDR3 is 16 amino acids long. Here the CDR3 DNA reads TGTGCCAGCAGCTTGGGGGGCTTGGGCAACAATTCACCCCTCCACTTT. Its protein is CASSLGGLGNNSPLHF.

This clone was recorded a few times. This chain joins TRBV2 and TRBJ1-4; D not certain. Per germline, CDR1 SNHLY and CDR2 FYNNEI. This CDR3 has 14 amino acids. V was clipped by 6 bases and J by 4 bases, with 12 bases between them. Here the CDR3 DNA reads TGTGCCAGCAGACGACGGCAGCGTAATGAAAAACTGTTTTTT. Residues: CASRRRQRNEKLFF.

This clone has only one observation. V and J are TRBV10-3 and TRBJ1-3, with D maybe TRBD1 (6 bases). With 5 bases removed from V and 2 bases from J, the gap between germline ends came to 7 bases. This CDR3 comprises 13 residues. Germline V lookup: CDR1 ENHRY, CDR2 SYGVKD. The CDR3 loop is CAISTGPGNTIYF. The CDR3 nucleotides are TGTGCCATCAGTACAGGGCCTGGAAACACCATATATTTT.

Here the CDR3 DNA reads TGTGCCAGCAGCTTAAGGGGGCTGACTAATGAAAAACTGTTTTTT. This gives the protein CASSLRGLTNEKLFF. The V call is TRBV7-8, the J call TRBJ1-4, with 7 bases that match TRBD1. Per germline, CDR1 SGHVS and CDR2 FQNEAQ. With 2 bases clipped from V and 2 bases from J, the junction kept 2 bases outside the gene matches. The CDR3 spans 15 residues.

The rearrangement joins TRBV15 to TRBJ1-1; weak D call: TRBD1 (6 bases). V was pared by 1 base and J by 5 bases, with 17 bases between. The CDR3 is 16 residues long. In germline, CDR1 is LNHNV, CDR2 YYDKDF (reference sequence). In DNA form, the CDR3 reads TGTGCCACCAGCAGAGGAAGACAGGCTGTGGGGACTGAAGCTTTCTTT. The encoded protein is CATSRGRQAVGTEAFF.

This CDR3 reads CASSAWTEYQETQYF. Written as DNA, the CDR3 is TGTGCCAGCAGCGCCTGGACTGAGTACCAAGAGACCCAGTACTTC. The chain couples TRBV9 to TRBJ2-5; D might be TRBD2 (5 bases). The CDR3 length is 15 residues. V gave up 3 bases and J gave up 0 bases, with 12 bases separating them. CDR1 and CDR2 from the germline V gene are SGDLS and YYNGEE.

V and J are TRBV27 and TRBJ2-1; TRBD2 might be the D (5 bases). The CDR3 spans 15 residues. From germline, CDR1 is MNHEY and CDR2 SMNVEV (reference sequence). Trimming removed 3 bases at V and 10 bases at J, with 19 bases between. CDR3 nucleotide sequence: TGTGCCAGCAGTTTTTGGTTAGTTCGGGCTAGCGAGCAGTTCTTC. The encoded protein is CASSFWLVRASEQFF.

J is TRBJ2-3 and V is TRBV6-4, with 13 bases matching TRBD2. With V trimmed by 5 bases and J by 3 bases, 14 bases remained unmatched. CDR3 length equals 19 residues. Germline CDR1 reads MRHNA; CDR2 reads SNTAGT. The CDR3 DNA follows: TGTGCCAGCAGTCCTCTCCCAGGGACTAGCGGGATCGGTACAGATACGCAGTATTTT. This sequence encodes CASSPLPGTSGIGTDTQYF.

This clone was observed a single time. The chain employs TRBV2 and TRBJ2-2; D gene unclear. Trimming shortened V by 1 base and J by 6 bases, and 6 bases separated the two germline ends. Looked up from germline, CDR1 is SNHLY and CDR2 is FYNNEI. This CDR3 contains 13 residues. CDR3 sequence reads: CASSEELPGELFF. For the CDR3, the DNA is TGTGCCAGCAGTGAAGAGCTTCCCGGGGAGCTGTTTTTT.

The chain's CDR3 is CASSERARLAKNIQYF. CDR3 nucleotides: TGTGCCAGCAGTGAGAGGGCCAGATTAGCCAAAAACATTCAGTACTTC. The V gene is TRBV6-1, the J gene TRBJ2-4; tentatively, D is TRBD2 (5 bases). Germline lookup yields CDR1 MNHNS and CDR2 SASEGT. V was shortened by 3 bases and J by 0 bases, with 12 bases between the two germline ends. The length of the CDR3 is 16 residues.

The CDR3 nucleotides are TGTGCCACCAGTGATGCACAGGGAGACAATGAGCAGTTCTTC. Its translation: CATSDAQGDNEQFF. This chain links TRBV24-1 with TRBJ2-1, with a possible D match to TRBD1 (6 bases). V was clipped by 3 bases and J by 5 bases, with 10 bases between them. Germline V lookup: CDR1 KGHDR, CDR2 SFDVKD. The CDR3 totals 14 residues.

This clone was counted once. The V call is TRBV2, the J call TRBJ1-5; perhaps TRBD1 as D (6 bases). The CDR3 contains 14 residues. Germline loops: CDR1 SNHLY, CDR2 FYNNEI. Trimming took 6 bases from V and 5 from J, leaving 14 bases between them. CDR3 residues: CASRAGGRHQPQHF. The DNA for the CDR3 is TGTGCCAGCAGGGCGGGGGGGCGGCATCAGCCCCAGCATTTT.

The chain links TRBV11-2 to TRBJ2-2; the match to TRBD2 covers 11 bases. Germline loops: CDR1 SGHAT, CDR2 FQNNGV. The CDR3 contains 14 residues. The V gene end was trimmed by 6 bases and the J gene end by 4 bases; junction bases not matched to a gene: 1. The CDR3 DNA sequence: TGTGCCAGCAGGGGACTAGCGGTCACCGGGGAGCTGTTTTTT. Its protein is CASRGLAVTGELFF.

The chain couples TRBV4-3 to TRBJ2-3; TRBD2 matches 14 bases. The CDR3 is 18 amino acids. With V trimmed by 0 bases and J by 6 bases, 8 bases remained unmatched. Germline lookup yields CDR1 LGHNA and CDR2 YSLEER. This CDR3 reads CASSQDRRTSGGRDTQYF. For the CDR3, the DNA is TGCGCCAGCAGCCAAGATAGGCGGACTAGCGGGGGGAGGGATACGCAGTATTTT.

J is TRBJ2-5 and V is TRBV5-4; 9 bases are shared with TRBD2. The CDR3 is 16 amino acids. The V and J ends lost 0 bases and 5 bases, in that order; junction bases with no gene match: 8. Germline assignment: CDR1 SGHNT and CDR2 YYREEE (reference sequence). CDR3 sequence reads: CASSLGPSGNMETQYF. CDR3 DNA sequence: TGTGCCAGCAGCTTGGGTCCTAGCGGGAACATGGAGACCCAGTACTTC.

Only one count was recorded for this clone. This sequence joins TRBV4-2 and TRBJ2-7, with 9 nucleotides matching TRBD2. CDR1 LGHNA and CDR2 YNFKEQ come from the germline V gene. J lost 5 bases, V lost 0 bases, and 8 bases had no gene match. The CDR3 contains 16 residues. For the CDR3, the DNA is TGTGCCAGCAGCCAAGATCTAGCGGGACGGTCCCACGAGCAGTACTTC. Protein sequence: CASSQDLAGRSHEQYF.

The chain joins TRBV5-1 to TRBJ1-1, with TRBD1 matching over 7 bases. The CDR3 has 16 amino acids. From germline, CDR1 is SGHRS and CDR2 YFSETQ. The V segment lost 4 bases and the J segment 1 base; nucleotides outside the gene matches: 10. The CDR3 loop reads CASSALPRTGNTEAFF. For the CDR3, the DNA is TGCGCCAGCAGCGCCCTACCCCGGACAGGGAACACTGAAGCTTTCTTT.

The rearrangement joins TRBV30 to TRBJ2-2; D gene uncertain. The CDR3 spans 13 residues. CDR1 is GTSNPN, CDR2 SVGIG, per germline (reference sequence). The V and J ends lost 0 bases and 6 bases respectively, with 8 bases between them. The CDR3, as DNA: TGTGCCTGGAGTGTGGCCATCCCCGGGGAGCTGTTTTTT. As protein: CAWSVAIPGELFF.

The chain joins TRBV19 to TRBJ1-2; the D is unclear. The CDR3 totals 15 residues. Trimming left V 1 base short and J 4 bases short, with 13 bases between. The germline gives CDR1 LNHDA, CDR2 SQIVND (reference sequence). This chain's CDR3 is CASSIVGRYRYGYTF. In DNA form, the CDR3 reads TGTGCCAGTAGTATAGTTGGCAGGTACCGCTATGGCTACACCTTC.

CDR3 sequence: CASSYKDRQETQYF. DNA of the CDR3: TGTGCCAGCAGCTATAAGGACAGGCAAGAGACCCAGTACTTC. V gene TRBV5-8 combines with J gene TRBJ2-5; TRBD1 agrees at 7 bases. CDR3 length: 14 amino acids. CDR1 is SGHTS, CDR2 YDEGEE, per germline. V lost 3 bases, J lost 2 bases, and 4 bases stayed unmatched.

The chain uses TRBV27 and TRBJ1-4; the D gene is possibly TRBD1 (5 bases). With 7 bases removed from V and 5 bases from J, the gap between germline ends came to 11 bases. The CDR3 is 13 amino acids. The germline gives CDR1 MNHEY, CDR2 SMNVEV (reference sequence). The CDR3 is CASMGQSNEKLFF. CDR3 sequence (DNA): TGTGCCAGCATGGGGCAGTCGAATGAAAAACTGTTTTTT.

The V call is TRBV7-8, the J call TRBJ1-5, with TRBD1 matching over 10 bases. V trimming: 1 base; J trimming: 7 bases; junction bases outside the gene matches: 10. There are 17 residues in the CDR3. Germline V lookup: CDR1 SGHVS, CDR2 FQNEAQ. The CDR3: CASSLVGGRQGAQPQHF. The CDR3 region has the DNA TGTGCCAGCAGCTTAGTAGGGGGGAGACAGGGGGCCCAGCCCCAGCATTTT.

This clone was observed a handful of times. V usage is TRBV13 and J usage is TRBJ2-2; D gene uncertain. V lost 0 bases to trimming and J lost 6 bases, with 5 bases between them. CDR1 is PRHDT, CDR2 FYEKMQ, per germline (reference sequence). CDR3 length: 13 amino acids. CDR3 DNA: TGTGCCAGCAGCTTAGGATCTTCCGGGGAGCTGTTTTTT. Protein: CASSLGSSGELFF. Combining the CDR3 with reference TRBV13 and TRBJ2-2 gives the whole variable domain AAGVIQSPRHLIKEKRETATLKCYPIPRHDTVYWYQQGPGQDPQFLISFYEKMQSDKGSIPDRFSAQQFSDYHSELNMSSLELGDSALYFCASSLGSSGELFFGEGSRLTVL.

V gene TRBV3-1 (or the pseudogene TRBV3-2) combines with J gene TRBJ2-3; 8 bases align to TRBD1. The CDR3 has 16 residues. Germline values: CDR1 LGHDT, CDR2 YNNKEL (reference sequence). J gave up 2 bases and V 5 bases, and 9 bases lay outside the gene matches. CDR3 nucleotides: TGTGCCAGCAGCTCTTTCTCAGGGGGCTACACAGATACGCAGTATTTT. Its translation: CASSSFSGGYTDTQYF.

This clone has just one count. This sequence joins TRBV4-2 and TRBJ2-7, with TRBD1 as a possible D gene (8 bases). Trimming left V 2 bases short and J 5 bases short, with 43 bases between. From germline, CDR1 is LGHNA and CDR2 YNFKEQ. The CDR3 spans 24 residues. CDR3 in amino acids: CASSQTRPTGGGRGVNGSVHEQYF. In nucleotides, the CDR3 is TGTGCCAGCAGCCAAACCCGCCCAACAGGGGGTGGACGGGGGGTGAACGGGAGTGTGCACGAGCAGTACTTC.

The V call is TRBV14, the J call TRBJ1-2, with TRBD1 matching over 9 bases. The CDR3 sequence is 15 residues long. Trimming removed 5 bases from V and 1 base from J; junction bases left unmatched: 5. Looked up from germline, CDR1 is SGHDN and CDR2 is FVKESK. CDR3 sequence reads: CASSYGQGLNYGYTF. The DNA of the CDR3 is TGTGCCAGCAGCTATGGACAGGGGCTTAACTATGGCTACACCTTC.